The T cell receptor (beta chain) under discussion was sequenced for a study of T cells in Graves' hyperthyroidism and ophthalmopathy. Study-level information: The authors collected peripheral blood at initial diagnosis, before any treatment.

Diagnoses rested on clinical symptoms, serum thyroxine and TRAb, thyroid ultrasound and orbital computed tomography. Remarks on this clonotype: The antigen is not known.

CDR3 length equals 16 residues. The germline V gene has CDR1 MNHEY and CDR2 SMNVEV (reference sequence). The junction had 5 bases not matched to a gene; V was cut back by 5 bases and J by 1 base. It was RNA transcripts that yielded the amplified TCR beta CDR3 regions. First-round RT-PCR with HTBI primers amplified the TCR CDR3 region. TCRdb ran MiXCR on the multiplex PCR reads and lists one entry per CDR3 protein. The repertoire holds a few hundred thousand distinct CDR3 sequences, about 14% seen once, with approximately 14% in the top ten. Study-wide results and limits: Patients with ophthalmopathy were separated from those with stable hyperthyroidism by a 13 V-J model.

The J gene is TRBJ2-2, the V gene TRBV27; 9 bases are a match to TRBD2. The TCR sequence derives from a woman between 40 and 50 years old with Graves' hyperthyroidism. The specimen sequenced was blood. CDR3 nucleotide sequence: TGTGCCAGCAGTCTGACGACTAGCGGGAACACCGGGGAGCTGTTTTTT. As protein: CASSLTTSGNTGELFF.